This TCR beta chain was obtained from a study of T cell responses to AZD1222 COVID-19 vaccine. Study summary: Some second doses came at about 4 weeks and others at about 12 weeks; these were pooled.

Study outcomes and limitations: No repertoire was sampled before or during the peak T cell response, only after it. Most donors were white British, females outnumbered males, and clonal diversity was possibly underestimated.

The repertoire was sequenced with immunoSEQ multiplex PCR; TCRdb's copy has only in-frame clones and lacks some. The sample records roughly 100,000 clones, more than 75% being singletons. Germline V lookup: CDR1 LNHDA, CDR2 SQIVND (reference sequence). This CDR3 is 14 amino acids long. Trimming took 4 bases from V and 2 from J, leaving 9 bases between them. This clone has just one count. Its antigen is unidentified. The chain has TRBV19 and TRBJ1-5, with D hard to call. This receptor was taken from an adult in good health. Here the sequenced sample was peripheral blood, taken on day 0 of AZD1222 vaccination. CDR3 amino acids: CASSTPDRNQPQHF. The CDR3 DNA reads TGTGCCAGTAGTACGCCGGACCGCAATCAGCCCCAGCATTTT.